Listed below are T cell receptor beta chains from one sample, sequenced in a study of early stage breast cancer tumors. The protocol was immunoSEQ multiplex PCR, while the TCRdb copy is restricted to in-frame clones and leaves out a portion. Of fewer than 30,000 clones in the sample, roughly 55% were seen once. The sequenced sample was breast tumor tissue. The receptors stem from a person aged 45 to 59 with breast cancer. Each CDR3 is given with its conserved first and last residue. A D gene is named only where the DNA matches it firmly. The listing skips clone size in some rows; elsewhere it reads once, few, many or a size class.

J gene,D gene,V gene,clone size,CDR3 protein,CDR3 DNA
TRBJ1-2,.,TRBV18,.,CASSPPGGAIYGYTF,TGTGCCAGCTCACCCCCCGGGGGCGCGATCTATGGCTACACCTTC
TRBJ2-3,TRBD1,TRBV7-9,once,CASSSSGGRTSGTDTQYF,TGTGCCAGCAGCTCTTCAGGGGGCCGGACCTCCGGCACAGATACGCAGTATTTT
TRBJ2-2,.,TRBV5-8,.,CASSSAWNTGELFF,TGTGCCAGCAGCTCTGCTTGGAACACCGGGGAGCTGTTTTTT
TRBJ2-7,TRBD2,TRBV18,.,CASSPPRRSGSEEQYF,TGTGCCAGCTCACCACCGAGGAGGAGCGGGAGTGAAGAGCAGTACTTC
TRBJ1-2,.,TRBV5-1,.,CASSLTQDGYTF,TGCGCCAGCAGCTTAACTCAGGATGGCTACACCTTC
TRBJ1-1,.,TRBV11-1,.,CASSAAQGKAFF,TGTGCCAGCAGCGCCGCACAGGGAAAAGCTTTCTTT
TRBJ1-3,.,TRBV18,once,CASSPQGAPGAGNTIYF,TGTGCCAGCTCACCGCAAGGGGCCCCAGGGGCCGGAAACACCATATATTTT
TRBJ1-2,.,TRBV5-6,.,CASSLGILYGYTF,TGTGCCAGCAGCTTGGGGATCCTCTATGGCTACACCTTC
TRBJ2-3,.,TRBV7-2,.,CASSLVSVGRGTDTQYF,TGTGCCAGCAGCTTAGTAAGCGTTGGGCGAGGCACAGATACGCAGTATTTT
TRBJ2-3,TRBD2,TRBV7-9,.,CASSRAAGGTDTQYF,TGTGCCAGCAGCCGAGCAGCGGGAGGCACAGATACGCAGTATTTT
TRBJ2-2,.,TRBV28,few,CASSPTTENTGELFF,TGTGCCAGCAGTCCAACGACGGAGAACACCGGGGAGCTGTTTTTT
TRBJ2-5,.,TRBV2,.,CASSEEDGLVPQYF,TGTGCCAGCAGCGAAGAAGATGGACTGGTGCCCCAGTACTTC
TRBJ2-2,.,TRBV6-4,.,CASSRTGTGELFF,TGTGCCAGCAGTCGAACAGGAACCGGGGAGCTGTTTTTT
TRBJ2-3,TRBD2,TRBV4-2,.,CASSQRRLAGSDTQYF,TGTGCCAGCAGCCAAAGAAGACTAGCGGGATCTGATACGCAGTATTTT
TRBJ2-3,TRBD1,TRBV5-6,.,CASSLPGTGGINTQYF,TGTGCCAGCAGCTTACCCGGGACAGGGGGAATAAATACGCAGTATTTT
TRBJ2-7,TRBD2,TRBV19,.,CASSTGLAGYEQYF,TGTGCCAGTAGTACGGGACTAGCGGGCTACGAGCAGTACTTC
TRBJ2-5,.,TRBV5-4,.,CASSLEASSETQYF,TGTGCCAGCAGCTTGGAAGCCTCCTCAGAGACCCAGTACTTC
TRBJ1-4,.,TRBV9,.,CASSASTGTNEKLFF,TGTGCCAGCAGCGCCTCCACAGGGACTAATGAAAAACTGTTTTTT
TRBJ2-7,.,TRBV16,.,CASSQSAGTYEQYF,TGTGCCAGCAGCCAATCTGCAGGAACCTACGAGCAGTACTTC
TRBJ2-4,.,TRBV5-4,.,CASSLAPLAKNIQYF,TGTGCCAGCAGCTTGGCGCCGTTAGCCAAAAACATTCAGTACTTC
TRBJ1-2,.,TRBV15,few,CATSRDRLSNYGYTF,TGTGCCACCAGCAGGGACCGACTTTCCAACTATGGCTACACCTTC
TRBJ2-1,.,TRBV11-1,.,CASSSDPSTYYNEQFF,TGTGCCAGCAGCTCAGATCCTAGCACCTACTACAATGAGCAGTTCTTC
TRBJ2-7,TRBD2,TRBV10-3,.,CAYGTSGYEQYF,TGTGCCTACGGGACTAGCGGCTACGAGCAGTACTTC